This T cell receptor beta chain is from a study of blood T cell repertoires in COVID-19. For the study at large: COVID-19 samples from acute and convalescent phases originated in the United States, Italy and Spain. T cells, B-cell-depleted T cells, or PBMCs supplied cDNA or gDNA.

This CDR3 region has 15 residues. Original methodology: For nucleated cells, counts were estimated from reference gene primer amplification. The table came from immunoSEQ multiplex PCR; TCRdb's copy has only in-frame clones and leaves some out. The V and J calls and clone size were taken over from that table, and D and trimming were inferred from the DNA. The sample yields some 160,000 clones, more than 70% seen once. Sequenced: peripheral blood. The rearrangement uses TRBV12-1 and TRBJ2-1; the table's D gene call, TRBD2, was not cross checked with the DNA. TRBV12-1 is labeled a pseudogene. The clonotype comes from a woman between 70 and 85 years old who had recovered from COVID-19. CDR3 sequence: CASSALAGGSNEQFF. CDR3 bases: TGTGCCAGCAGCGCCCTAGCGGGAGGGTCCAATGAGCAGTTCTTC.